These T cell receptor beta chains were read from a single sample in a study of cytomegalovirus exposure and HLA in healthy donors. Sequenced by immunoSEQ multiplex PCR; TCRdb stores in-frame clones only, minus some. The sample contains tens of thousands of clones, 60% to 85% of which appear only once. Sequencing input: PBMCs. The source is a man aged 35 to 55 in good health and CMV-seronegative. Both conserved end residues are part of each CDR3. A D gene is named only where the DNA matches it firmly. The listing skips clone size in some rows; elsewhere it reads once, few, many or a size class.

>TRBJ2-3|TRBV30|-|TRBD2
TGTGCCTGGAGTGTACCCTCAGCGGGAGTATCAGATACGCAGTATTTT
CAWSVPSAGVSDTQYF
>TRBJ1-3|TRBV28|-|TRBD1
TGTGCCAGCAGCACCTCGACAGGGCTGACTGGAAACACCATATATTTT
CASSTSTGLTGNTIYF
>TRBJ2-7|TRBV28|-|-
TGTGCCAGCGAGAGCGTCACCTACGAGCAGTACTTC
CASESVTYEQYF
>TRBJ1-1|TRBV5-1|-|TRBD1
TGCGCCAGCAGCTGGAGTCAAGGGGGCGAGGCTGAAGCTTTCTTT
CASSWSQGGEAEAFF
>TRBJ2-7|TRBV28|few|-
TGTGCCAGCAGTCGGGTCGAGCAGTACTTC
CASSRVEQYF
>TRBJ2-1|TRBV10-2|-|TRBD2
TGCGCCAGCGGGGGTAGCGGGATGGGGGGATCCAATGAGCAGTTCTTC
CASGGSGMGGSNEQFF
>TRBJ2-5|TRBV5-1|-|-
TGCGCCAGCAGTAGCAACGGGGAGACCCAGTACTTC
CASSSNGETQYF
>TRBJ1-5|TRBV10-2|-|-
TGCGCCAGCAGGGTTTCCGGGACATTCAAGGAGCCCCAGCATTTT
CASRVSGTFKEPQHF
>TRBJ2-7|TRBV16|-|-
TGTGCCAGCAGCCAATTCAACGTTAAGAGCTCCTACGAGCAGTACTTC
CASSQFNVKSSYEQYF
>TRBJ1-5|TRBV5-6|once|-
TGTGCCAGCAGCTTGGCGGGGAATCAGCCCCAGCATTTT
CASSLAGNQPQHF
>TRBJ2-7|TRBV7-8|-|TRBD2
TGTGCCAGCAGCTCCCTGCGGGAGGCCTACGAGCAGTACTTC
CASSSLREAYEQYF
>TRBJ1-1|TRBV19|once|-
TGTGCCAGTATACAGGGCAGGCGGAGCACTGAAGCTTTCTTT
CASIQGRRSTEAFF
>TRBJ2-3|TRBV5-8|-|TRBD1
TGTGCCAGCAGGCCGAGGATTTCCCGACAGGGTGGGCAAGATACGCAGTATTTT
CASRPRISRQGGQDTQYF
>TRBJ2-5|TRBV19|-|-
TGTGCCAGTAGTACCCCCGGGGTCCAAGAGACCCAGTACTTC
CASSTPGVQETQYF
>TRBJ1-5|TRBV6-5|-|-
TGTGCCAGCAGTTACGCCGGGGGAAGGAATCAGCCCCAGCATTTT
CASSYAGGRNQPQHF
>TRBJ1-1|TRBV7-9|-|-
TGTGCCAGCAGCGACCGAAAATACAGGGAAGGGTCGTACACTGAAGCTTTCTTT
CASSDRKYREGSYTEAFF
>TRBJ2-4|TRBV2|-|-
TGTGTCTCGGGGTTGGAGGACATTCAGTACTTC
CVSGLEDIQYF
>TRBJ1-2|TRBV19|-|TRBD1
TGTGCCAGTACCCCCCCGGGACAGGGAGGAGTGTTGTACACCTTC
CASTPPGQGGVLYTF
>TRBJ2-3|TRBV9|-|TRBD2
TGTGCCAGCAGCGTAGAATGGCGGGAGGGGGCAGATACGCAGTATTTT
CASSVEWREGADTQYF
>TRBJ2-3|TRBV10-3|-|-
TGTGCCATGCGCCGGGACACATACTTGGATACGCAGTATTTT
CAMRRDTYLDTQYF
>TRBJ1-5|TRBV19|-|-
TGTGCCAGTATGTTAGGGGGCAATCAGCCCCAGCATTTT
CASMLGGNQPQHF
>TRBJ2-2|TRBV11-2|few|-
TGTGCCAGCAGTTCGACTAGAGGGGCCGGGGAGCTGTTTTTT
CASSSTRGAGELFF
>TRBJ2-2|TRBV19|-|TRBD2
TGTGCCAGTAAGAACGTAGGGCTAGCGGAACCCACCGGGGAGCTGTTTTTT
CASKNVGLAEPTGELFF
>TRBJ2-6|TRBV28|-|-
TGTGCCAGCACACTCAACTCTGGGGCCAACGTCCTGACTTTC
CASTLNSGANVLTF
>TRBJ1-2|TRBV18|-|-
TGTGCCAGCTCACCGTTGCCGGGATCTACGTGGGATGGCTACACCTTC
CASSPLPGSTWDGYTF
>TRBJ1-1|TRBV6-5|-|-
TGTGCCAGCAGAGACACAGTAACTGAAGCTTTCTTT
CASRDTVTEAFF
>TRBJ2-7|TRBV4-1|-|-
TGCGCCAGCAGCCAAGAGGGGGCAAGGTTAACCTACGAGCAGTACTTC
CASSQEGARLTYEQYF
>TRBJ2-2|TRBV6-4|-|-
TGTGCCAGCGCTCAGGGGGGCGCCTCGAACACCGGGGAGCTGTTTTTT
CASAQGGASNTGELFF
>TRBJ2-7|TRBV7-8|once|-
TGTGCCAGCACTGATATTACCCGGGATAGGCAGTACTTC
CASTDITRDRQYF
>TRBJ2-5|TRBV2|few|TRBD2
TGTGCCAGCAAGTTTTCCACTAGCGAAGAGACCCAGTACTTC
CASKFSTSEETQYF
>TRBJ2-7|TRBV9|-|TRBD1
TGTGCCAGCAGCGTAGGGCCCGGGACAGGGGCCTACGAGCAGTACTTC
CASSVGPGTGAYEQYF
>TRBJ2-7|TRBV5-1|-|TRBD2
TGCGCCAGCAGCTTGGAGCCGACTAGCGCATCCTACGAGCAGTACTTC
CASSLEPTSASYEQYF
>TRBJ2-1|TRBV30|-|-
TGTGCCTCCCGGGTACGCGATTACAATGAGCAGTTCTTC
CASRVRDYNEQFF
>TRBJ2-7|TRBV4-2|-|TRBD2
TGTGCCAGCAGCCAAGGGACTAGCGGGGACTCCTACGAGCAGTACTTC
CASSQGTSGDSYEQYF
>TRBJ2-7|TRBV5-4|-|-
TGTGCCAGCAGCCGCAATTCAGGGCCAAATACCTACGAGCAGTACTTC
CASSRNSGPNTYEQYF
>TRBJ2-2|TRBV5-1|-|TRBD2
TGCGCCAGCAGCTTGTTTTCGTCGCGCGGGAGTAACACCGGGGAGCTGTTTTTT
CASSLFSSRGSNTGELFF